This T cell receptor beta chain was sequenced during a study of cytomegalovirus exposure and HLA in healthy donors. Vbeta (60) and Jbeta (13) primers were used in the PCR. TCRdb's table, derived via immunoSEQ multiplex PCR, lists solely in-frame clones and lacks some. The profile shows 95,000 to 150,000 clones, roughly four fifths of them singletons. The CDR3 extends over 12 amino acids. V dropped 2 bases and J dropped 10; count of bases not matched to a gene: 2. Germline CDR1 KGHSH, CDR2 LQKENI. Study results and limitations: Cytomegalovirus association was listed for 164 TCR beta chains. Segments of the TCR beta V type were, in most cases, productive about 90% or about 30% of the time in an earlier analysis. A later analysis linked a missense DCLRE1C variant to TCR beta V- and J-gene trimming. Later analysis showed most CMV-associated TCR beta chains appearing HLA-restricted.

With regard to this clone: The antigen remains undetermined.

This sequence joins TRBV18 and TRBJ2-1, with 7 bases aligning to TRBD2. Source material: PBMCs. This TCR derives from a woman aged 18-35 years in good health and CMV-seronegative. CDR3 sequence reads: CASSPRGGEQFF. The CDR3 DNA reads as TGTGCCAGCTCACCAAGGGGAGGGGAGCAGTTCTTC.